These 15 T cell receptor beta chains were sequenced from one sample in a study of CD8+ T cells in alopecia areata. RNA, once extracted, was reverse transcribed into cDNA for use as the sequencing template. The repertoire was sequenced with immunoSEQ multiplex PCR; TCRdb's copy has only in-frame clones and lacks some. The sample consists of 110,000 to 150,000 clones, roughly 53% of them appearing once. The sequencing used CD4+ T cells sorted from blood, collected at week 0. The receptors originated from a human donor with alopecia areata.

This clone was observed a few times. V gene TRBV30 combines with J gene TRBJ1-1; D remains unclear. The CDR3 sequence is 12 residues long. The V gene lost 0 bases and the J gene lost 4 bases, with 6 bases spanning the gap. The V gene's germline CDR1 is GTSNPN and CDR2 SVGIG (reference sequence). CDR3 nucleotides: TGTGCCTGGAGTGTAGGATTCACTGAAGCTTTCTTT. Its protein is CAWSVGFTEAFF.

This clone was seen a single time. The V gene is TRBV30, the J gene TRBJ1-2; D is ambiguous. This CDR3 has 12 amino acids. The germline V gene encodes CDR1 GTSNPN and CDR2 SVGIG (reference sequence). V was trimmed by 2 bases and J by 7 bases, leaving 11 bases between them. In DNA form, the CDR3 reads TGTGCCTGGAGTACCGGGGTGGGTGGCTACACCTTC. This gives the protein CAWSTGVGGYTF.

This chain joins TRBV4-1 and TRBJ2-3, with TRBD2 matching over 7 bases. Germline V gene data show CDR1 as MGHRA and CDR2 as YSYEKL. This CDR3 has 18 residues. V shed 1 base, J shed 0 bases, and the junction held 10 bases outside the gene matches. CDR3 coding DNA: TGCGCCAGCAGCCAAGGAGGCCGGCCAGCGGGGAGCACAGATACGCAGTATTTT. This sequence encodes CASSQGGRPAGSTDTQYF.

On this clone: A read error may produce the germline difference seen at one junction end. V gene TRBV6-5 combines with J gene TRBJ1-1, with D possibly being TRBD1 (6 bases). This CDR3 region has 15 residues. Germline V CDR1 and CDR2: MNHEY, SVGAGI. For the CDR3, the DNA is TGTGCCAGCAGATACTCCGGGACATTTTCCACTGAAGCTTTCTTT. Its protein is CASRYSGTFSTEAFF.

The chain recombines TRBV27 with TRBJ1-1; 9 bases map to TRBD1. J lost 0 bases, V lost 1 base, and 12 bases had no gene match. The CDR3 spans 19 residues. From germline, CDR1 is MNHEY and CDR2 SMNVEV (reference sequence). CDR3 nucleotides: TGTGCCAGCAGTTTATATGGGTTTGGGGACAGGGCTATGAACACTGAAGCTTTCTTT. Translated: CASSLYGFGDRAMNTEAFF.

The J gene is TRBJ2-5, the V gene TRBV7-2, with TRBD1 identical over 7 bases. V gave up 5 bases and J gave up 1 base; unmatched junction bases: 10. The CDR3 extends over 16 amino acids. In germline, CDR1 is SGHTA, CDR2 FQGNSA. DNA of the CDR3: TGTGCCAGCAGCGGGTTGGGAACAGGGGCCCAAGAGACCCAGTACTTC. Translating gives CASSGLGTGAQETQYF.

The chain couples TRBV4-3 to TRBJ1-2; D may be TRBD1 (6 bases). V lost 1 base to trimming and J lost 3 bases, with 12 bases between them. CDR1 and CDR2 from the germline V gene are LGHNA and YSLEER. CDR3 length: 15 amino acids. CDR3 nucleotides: TGCGCCAGCAGCCAAGGGACAGCGACCTACTATGGCTACACCTTC. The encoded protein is CASSQGTATYYGYTF.

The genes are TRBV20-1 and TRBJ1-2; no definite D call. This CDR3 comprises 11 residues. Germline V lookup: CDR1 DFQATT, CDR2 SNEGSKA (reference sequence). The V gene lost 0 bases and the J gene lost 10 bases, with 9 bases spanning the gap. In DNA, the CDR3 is TGCAGTGCTAGAGATCGATTGGTCTACACCTTC. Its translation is CSARDRLVYTF.

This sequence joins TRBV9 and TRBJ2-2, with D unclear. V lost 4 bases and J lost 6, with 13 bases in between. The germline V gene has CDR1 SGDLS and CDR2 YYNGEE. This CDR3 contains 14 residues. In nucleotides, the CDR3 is TGTGCCAGCAGCCCAGCCGGTGCCCCCGGGGAGCTGTTTTTT. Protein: CASSPAGAPGELFF. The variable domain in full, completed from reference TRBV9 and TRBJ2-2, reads DSGVTQTPKHLITATGQRVTLRCSPRSGDLSVYWYQQSLDQGLQFLIQYYNGEERAKGNILERFSAQQFPDLHSELNLSSLELGDSALYFCASSPAGAPGELFFGEGSRLTVL.

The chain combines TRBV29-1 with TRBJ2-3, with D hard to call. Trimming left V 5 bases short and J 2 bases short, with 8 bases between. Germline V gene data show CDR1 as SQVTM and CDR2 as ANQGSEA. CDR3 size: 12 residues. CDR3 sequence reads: CSVQDHTDTQYF. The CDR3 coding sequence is TGCAGCGTTCAGGACCACACAGATACGCAGTATTTT.

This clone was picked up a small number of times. The CDR3 reads CASSRRGDSGNTIYF. The CDR3 DNA sequence: TGTGCCAGCAGCCGTAGAGGGGACTCTGGAAACACCATATATTTT. The chain is built from TRBV7-2 and TRBJ1-3; D might be TRBD1 (5 bases). The germline CDR1 and CDR2 sequences are SGHTA and FQGNSA. This CDR3 contains 15 residues. Between the trimmed V and J ends, which lost 5 bases and 0 bases, there was a span of 11 bases.

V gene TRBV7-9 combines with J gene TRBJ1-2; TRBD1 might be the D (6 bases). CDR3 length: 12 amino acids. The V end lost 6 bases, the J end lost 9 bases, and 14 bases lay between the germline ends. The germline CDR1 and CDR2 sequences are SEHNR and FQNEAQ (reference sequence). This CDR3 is CASSNREYSYTF. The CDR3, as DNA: TGTGCCAGCAGTAACAGGGAATATAGCTACACCTTC.

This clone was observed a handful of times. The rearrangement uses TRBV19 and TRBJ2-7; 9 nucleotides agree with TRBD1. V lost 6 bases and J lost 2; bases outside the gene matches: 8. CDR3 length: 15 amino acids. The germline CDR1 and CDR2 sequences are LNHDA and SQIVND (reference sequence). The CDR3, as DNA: TGTGCCAGTAGCAAGGGGACAGGGACCACCTACGAGCAGTACTTC. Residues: CASSKGTGTTYEQYF.

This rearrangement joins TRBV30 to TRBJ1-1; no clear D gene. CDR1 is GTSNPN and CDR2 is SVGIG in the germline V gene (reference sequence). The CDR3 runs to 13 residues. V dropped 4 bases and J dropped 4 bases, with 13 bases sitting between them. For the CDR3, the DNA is TGTGCCTGGACTGTAAATCCGTTCACTGAAGCTTTCTTT. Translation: CAWTVNPFTEAFF.

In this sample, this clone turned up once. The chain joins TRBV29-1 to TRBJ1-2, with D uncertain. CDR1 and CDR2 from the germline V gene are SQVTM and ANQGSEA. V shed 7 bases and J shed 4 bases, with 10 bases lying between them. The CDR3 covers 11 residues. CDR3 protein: CSGKGLYGYTF. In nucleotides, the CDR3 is TGCAGCGGGAAGGGCCTCTATGGCTACACCTTC. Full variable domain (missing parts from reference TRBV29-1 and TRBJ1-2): SAVISQKPSRDICQRGTSLTIQCQVDSQVTMMFWYRQQPGQSLTLIATANQGSEATYESGFVIDKFPISRPNLTFSTLTVSNMSPEDSSIYLCSGKGLYGYTFGSGTRLTVV.